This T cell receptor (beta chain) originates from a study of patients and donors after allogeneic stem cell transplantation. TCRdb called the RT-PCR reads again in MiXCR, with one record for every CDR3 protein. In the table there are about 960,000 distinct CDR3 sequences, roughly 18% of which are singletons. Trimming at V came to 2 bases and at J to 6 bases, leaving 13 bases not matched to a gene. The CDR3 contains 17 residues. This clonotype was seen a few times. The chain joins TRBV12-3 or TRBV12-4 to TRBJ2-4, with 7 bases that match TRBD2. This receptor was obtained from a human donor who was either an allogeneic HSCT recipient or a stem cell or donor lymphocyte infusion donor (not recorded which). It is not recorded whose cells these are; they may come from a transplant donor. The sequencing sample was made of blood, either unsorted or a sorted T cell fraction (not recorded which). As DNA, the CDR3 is TGTGCCAGCAGTTTACCCGCGGCTCCCCCGGGGGGAAACATTCAGTACTTC. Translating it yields CASSLPAAPPGGNIQYF.